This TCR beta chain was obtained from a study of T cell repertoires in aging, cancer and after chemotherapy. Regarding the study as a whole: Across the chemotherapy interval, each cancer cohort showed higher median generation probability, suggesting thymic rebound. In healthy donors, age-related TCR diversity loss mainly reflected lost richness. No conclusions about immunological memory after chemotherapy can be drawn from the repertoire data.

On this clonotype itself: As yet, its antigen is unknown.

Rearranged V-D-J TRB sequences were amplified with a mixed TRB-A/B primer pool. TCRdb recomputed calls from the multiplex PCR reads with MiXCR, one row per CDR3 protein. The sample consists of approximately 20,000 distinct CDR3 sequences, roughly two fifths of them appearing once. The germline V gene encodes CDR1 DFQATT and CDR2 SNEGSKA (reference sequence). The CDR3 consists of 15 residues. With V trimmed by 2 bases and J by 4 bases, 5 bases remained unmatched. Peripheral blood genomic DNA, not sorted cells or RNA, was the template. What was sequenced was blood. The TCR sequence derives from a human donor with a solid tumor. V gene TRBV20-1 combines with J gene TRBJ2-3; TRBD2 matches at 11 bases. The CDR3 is CSARRLAGTPDTQYF. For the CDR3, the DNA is TGCAGTGCTAGACGACTAGCGGGGACCCCAGATACGCAGTATTTT.